A single sample is the source of the 17 T cell receptor beta chains below, sequenced in a study of Ad26.COV2.S vaccination and SARS-CoV-2 variants. The treatment denotes: roughly 20 received Ad26.COV2.S at low or high dose, single or two shots; a few received placebo; per-sample allocation not given. Sampling was done on day 63 after the first vaccine or placebo injection. The assay was immunoSEQ multiplex PCR, and TCRdb's table has in-frame clones only and misses some. Of 300,000 to 400,000 clones in the sample, around 85% are singletons; the top ten hold 2.1%. The sample consisted of peripheral blood, taken in a trial of Ad26.COV2.S vaccine versus placebo. The receptors were sampled from a person between 18 and 65 years old who received the Ad26.COV2.S COVID-19 vaccine or a placebo.

This clone was recorded a few times. The chain joins TRBV11-2 to TRBJ1-3, with a weak D call TRBD1 (5 bases). The CDR3 loop spans 17 amino acids. The germline CDR1 and CDR2 sequences are SGHAT and FQNNGV. Trimming took 0 bases from V and 0 from J, leaving 12 bases between them. CDR3 protein: CASSLDLGTYSGNTIYF. The CDR3 coding sequence is TGTGCCAGCAGCTTAGATCTAGGGACGTACTCTGGAAACACCATATATTTT.

This CDR3 is CASTATGGIDEKLFF. The CDR3 bases are TGTGCCAGTACCGCCACAGGGGGCATAGATGAAAAACTGTTTTTT. This chain uses TRBV19 with TRBJ1-4, with TRBD1 matching over 9 bases. With 7 bases clipped from V and 6 bases from J, the junction kept 9 bases outside the gene matches. Germline V lookup: CDR1 LNHDA, CDR2 SQIVND (reference sequence). The CDR3 spans 15 residues. Combining the CDR3 with reference TRBV19 and TRBJ1-4 gives the whole variable domain DGGITQSPKYLFRKEGQNVTLSCEQNLNHDAMYWYRQDPGQGLRLIYYSQIVNDFQKGDIAEGYSVSREKKESFPLTVTSAQKNPTAFYLCASTATGGIDEKLFFGSGTQLSVL.

The chain employs TRBV5-1 and TRBJ1-4; D may be TRBD1 (6 bases). Trimming pared 1 base from V and 6 bases from J, leaving 10 bases between. The CDR3 totals 14 residues. Germline V lookup: CDR1 SGHRS, CDR2 YFSETQ. The CDR3 sequence is CASSLRAGDEKLFF. In nucleotides, the CDR3 is TGCGCCAGCAGCTTGAGGGCAGGGGATGAAAAACTGTTTTTT.

The chain uses TRBV5-4 and TRBJ1-2, with D maybe TRBD1 (6 bases). This CDR3 has 16 residues. Germline-derived CDR1 and CDR2 are SGHNT and YYREEE (reference sequence). The V end lost 1 base, the J end lost 4 bases, and 17 bases lay between the germline ends. The DNA of the CDR3 is TGTGCCAGCAGCTTGACACAAGACAGGCCTGCCTATGGCTACACCTTC. Translating it yields CASSLTQDRPAYGYTF.

V is TRBV7-2 and J is TRBJ2-7; 7 bases are shared with TRBD1. The trim removed 5 bases at V and 2 bases at J, leaving 15 bases unmatched. The CDR3 sequence is 17 residues long. Looked up from germline, CDR1 is SGHTA and CDR2 is FQGNSA. The CDR3 coding sequence is TGTGCCAGCAGCATCAGTGACGACAGGGACATTGCCTACGAGCAGTACTTC. Amino acids: CASSISDDRDIAYEQYF.

The V call is TRBV12-5, the J call TRBJ2-2; 8 bases are a match to TRBD1. The CDR3 spans 16 residues. The V gene's germline CDR1 is LGHNT and CDR2 FRNRAP. The J segment lost 5 bases and the V segment lost 1 base, leaving 6 bases of the junction unmatched. The CDR3 DNA sequence: TGTGCTAGTGGTTTGGGACAGGGGATGGGGACCGGGGAGCTGTTTTTT. This translates into CASGLGQGMGTGELFF.

The chain links TRBV5-1 to TRBJ2-7; 9 nucleotides match TRBD2. The CDR3 is made up of 16 amino acids. Germline V gene data show CDR1 as SGHRS and CDR2 as YFSETQ. The trim removed 5 bases at V and 2 bases at J, leaving 11 bases unmatched. CDR3 bases: TGCGCCAGCAGTTCAAACTTAGCGGGGGCAACCTACGAGCAGTACTTC. Its translation is CASSSNLAGATYEQYF.

The genes are TRBV3-1 (or the pseudogene TRBV3-2) and TRBJ1-5; D is uncertain. This CDR3 has 14 amino acids. V was pared by 0 bases and J by 5 bases, with 8 bases between. Germline CDR1 is LGHDT and CDR2 is YNNKEL (reference sequence). The CDR3 reads CASSQEGGDQPQHF. CDR3 sequence (DNA): TGTGCCAGCAGCCAAGAGGGTGGCGATCAGCCCCAGCATTTT.

V usage is TRBV5-1 and J usage is TRBJ1-2; TRBD1 agrees at 7 bases. Germline CDR1 SGHRS, CDR2 YFSETQ. The length of the CDR3 is 15 residues. V gave up 5 bases and J gave up 7 bases; unmatched junction bases: 14. Here the CDR3 reads CASRFTGDSVGGYTF. The CDR3 DNA sequence: TGCGCCAGCAGATTTACAGGGGACAGTGTCGGTGGCTACACCTTC.

The V call is TRBV27, the J call TRBJ1-6; D remains ambiguous. The V gene's germline CDR1 is MNHEY and CDR2 SMNVEV (reference sequence). V lost 0 bases to trimming and J lost 7 bases, with 4 bases between them. The length of the CDR3 is 13 residues. The CDR3 sequence: CASSLSENSPLHF. Here the CDR3 DNA reads TGTGCCAGCAGTTTATCAGAAAATTCACCCCTCCACTTT.

The chain employs TRBV5-1 and TRBJ2-3, with TRBD2 matching 8 bases. Germline V lookup: CDR1 SGHRS, CDR2 YFSETQ. V shed 2 bases and J 5 bases; nucleotides not matched to a gene: 7. The CDR3 covers 15 residues. Here the CDR3 DNA reads TGCGCCAGCAGCTTACCGGGGGGGCGTAGAGATACGCAGTATTTT. Translated: CASSLPGGRRDTQYF.

V and J are TRBV2 and TRBJ2-1, with 10 nucleotides matching TRBD1. Germline assignment: CDR1 SNHLY and CDR2 FYNNEI. The CDR3 runs to 17 residues. The V and J ends lost 7 bases and 0 bases, in that order; junction bases with no gene match: 9. The CDR3 sequence is CASNAGQGMSSYNEQFF. The DNA for the CDR3 is TGTGCCAGCAATGCGGGACAGGGGATGAGCTCCTACAATGAGCAGTTCTTC.

The chain combines TRBV11-2 with TRBJ1-3, with 7 positions matching TRBD1. The CDR3 sequence is 15 residues long. Germline CDR1 reads SGHAT; CDR2 reads FQNNGV. J lost 0 bases, V lost 5 bases, and 4 bases had no gene match. In nucleotides, the CDR3 is TGTGCCAGCAGCACCGACAGGGTCTCTGGAAACACCATATATTTT. Its translation is CASSTDRVSGNTIYF.

This clone showed up just a few times. The rearrangement joins TRBV19 to TRBJ2-1, with D maybe TRBD2 (5 bases). Germline V lookup: CDR1 LNHDA, CDR2 SQIVND (reference sequence). This CDR3 spans 15 amino acids. Trimming took off 7 bases at V and 0 bases at J, with 13 bases between the two ends. The CDR3 DNA reads TGTGCCAGTACCCAAAGACTAAGCTCCTACAATGAGCAGTTCTTC. It is translated as CASTQRLSSYNEQFF.

J is TRBJ2-1 and V is TRBV4-1, with 15 bases identical to TRBD2. J gave up 9 bases and V 2 bases, and 5 bases lay outside the gene matches. CDR3 length equals 16 residues. Germline CDR1 is MGHRA and CDR2 is YSYEKL. CDR3 sequence reads: CASSQIGLAGGAEQFF. DNA of the CDR3: TGCGCCAGCAGCCAAATCGGACTAGCGGGGGGGGCTGAGCAGTTCTTC.

This clone was found a few times. This chain links TRBV29-1 with TRBJ2-3, with D perhaps matching TRBD1 (6 bases). The V end was cut by 6 bases, the J end by 0 bases, with 13 bases between. This CDR3 region has 14 residues. Germline CDR1 is SQVTM and CDR2 is ANQGSEA. CDR3 residues: CSVMGAGSTDTQYF. The CDR3 DNA is TGCAGCGTCATGGGGGCAGGGAGCACAGATACGCAGTATTTT.

The chain recombines TRBV6-5 with TRBJ2-3; tentatively, D is TRBD2 (5 bases). The CDR3 totals 13 residues. V lost 7 bases to trimming and J lost 1 base, with 9 bases between them. Germline V gene sequence: CDR1 MNHEY, CDR2 SVGAGI. DNA of the CDR3: TGTGCCAGCAAGGGAGTAGGCACAGATACGCAGTATTTT. The encoded protein is CASKGVGTDTQYF.